This T cell receptor (beta chain) originates from a study of T cells in localized non-small cell lung cancer. Whole-study results and caveats: The highest T cell clonality was in uninvolved adjacent lung, above tumor. Paired adjacent lung recovered a median about 61 of the top 100 tumor clones.

As concerns this clone: What it recognizes is unknown.

In germline, CDR1 is SQVTM, CDR2 ANQGSEA. The CDR3 loop spans 15 amino acids. Sequencing used immunoSEQ multiplex PCR; TCRdb keeps in-frame clones, though not all of them. The table lists 25,000 to 35,000 clones, over 80% of them singletons. The V call is TRBV29-1, the J call TRBJ2-3; TRBD2 aligns across 10 bases. This clonotype originated in a female donor older than 55 with stage I lung adenocarcinoma. The source was peripheral blood, collected before any cancer treatment. CDR3 in DNA: TGCGGCGGGAATAGCGGGGGGCAGAACACAGATACGCAGTATTTT. Amino acid sequence: CGGNSGGQNTDTQYF.